This TCR beta chain emerged from a study of CD8+CD57+ T cells in acquired aplastic anemia (dated by TCRdb to the late 2010s). For the study in its entirety: A mean of approximately 3 ug of DNA, ranging from roughly 0.2 to 27.4 ug, was extracted from sorted CD4+ and CD8+ cells. For healthy donor samples, the average read count was around 9.8 million for CD4+ cells and roughly 12 million for CD8+ cells.

A remark on this clonotype: Its binding antigen is unknown. One end of the junction varies from germline; a read error may be responsible.

Genomic DNA served as template for TCR beta VDJ combination and CDR3 sequence profiling. TCR repertoire sequencing was run on an Illumina HiSeq 2000. As for the authors' bioinformatics: TRBV/TRBJ rearrangement plots, CDR3 size and DJ length profiles, and Simpson's diversity index were used to evaluate the repertoires. Whichever DNA sequence was most abundant in the deep sequencing data was defined as the immunodominant clone. CDR3 amino acid sequences were screened for sharing across subjects and compared with published repertoires and the VDJdb database. TCRdb reprocessing: public reads trimmed at Q25 with fastp, clones called with MiXCR, in-frame beta chains kept. Rows are unified per CDR3 protein, each entry keeping the most common DNA and genes. TCRdb's processing, not the study's, gives the V and J calls here. The sample table holds hundreds of thousands of distinct CDR3 sequences, of which about two thirds were seen once. The biggest ten clones account for 4% of the sample.

From the germline V gene (reference sequence), CDR1 is SGHKS and CDR2 is YYEKEE. Including cysteine and phenylalanine, the CDR3 has 14 amino acids. Only CDR3 DNA remains: 42 bases, in frame from the first base. Findings and caveats that apply to the study as a whole: CD8+ Simpson's diversity did not differ significantly between patients and healthy controls (P=0.060). About 30 CD8+ CDR3 sequences were found to be shared between patients and controls, but these sequences appeared to be highly expressed in patients and within the immunodominant clones of the patients.

In the study, sorted CD4+ and CD8+ blood T cells from patients with severe aplastic anemia and from healthy subjects underwent deep sequencing of TCR repertoires. Ficoll-Paque density gradient centrifugation was used to isolate peripheral blood mononuclear cells. Before DNA extraction, CD4+ and CD8+ T cells were sorted with FACS or magnetic beads. The sequence was collected from a human donor in good health, serving as a control. This chain joins TRBV5-5 to TRBJ2-2; a tentative D call is TRBD1 (5 bases match). Material for sequencing was sorted CD4+, CD8+, or CD8+CD57+ T cells (not recorded which) from PBMCs. The sequence in DNA is TGCGCCAGCAGCCAGGACCAGAAGACCAGGGAAGTGTTTTTT. This is translated as CASSQDQKTREVFF.